The 30 T cell receptor beta chains reported below all come from one sample, sequenced in a study of graft-versus-host responses after intestinal transplantation. Assay: immunoSEQ multiplex PCR; the TCRdb copy retains only in-frame clones and omits some. The table records 60,000 to 90,000 clones, less than 95% of them present only once. The antigens of these receptors remain unknown. The sequencing here drew on unstimulated CD8+ T cells sorted from spleen or lymph node cells, taken before intestinal transplant. Receptors originate from a human donor who received an intestinal transplant.

This sequence joins TRBV12-5 and TRBJ1-1; TRBD1 agrees at 7 bases. Trimming at V came to 2 bases and at J to 1 base, leaving 4 bases not matched to a gene. Germline CDR1 LGHNT, CDR2 FRNRAP. The CDR3 is made up of 15 amino acids. The CDR3 protein is CASGLLQGQNTEAFF. The CDR3 coding sequence is TGTGCTAGTGGTTTGCTACAGGGGCAGAACACTGAAGCTTTCTTT.

V and J are TRBV9 and TRBJ1-3; a possible D gene is TRBD1 (5 bases). V was shortened by 0 bases and J by 0 bases, with 10 bases between the two germline ends. The length of the CDR3 is 16 residues. CDR1 is SGDLS, CDR2 YYNGEE, per germline. The CDR3 DNA reads TGTGCCAGCAGCGTAGGGAAGGGGATCTCTGGAAACACCATATATTTT. This translates into CASSVGKGISGNTIYF.

The V call is TRBV9, the J call TRBJ2-1; 7 nucleotides line up with TRBD1. This CDR3 contains 16 residues. V lost 0 bases and J lost 2; bases outside the gene matches: 5. The germline V gene encodes CDR1 SGDLS and CDR2 YYNGEE. The CDR3 nucleotides read TGTGCCAGCAGCGTAGGAAGGGGGCCTGCCTACAATGAGCAGTTCTTC. Protein product: CASSVGRGPAYNEQFF.

V gene TRBV6-5 combines with J gene TRBJ2-7; tentative D call: TRBD2 (5 bases). Looked up from germline, CDR1 is MNHEY and CDR2 is SVGAGI. V was shortened by 2 bases and J by 1 base, with 12 bases between the two germline ends. This CDR3 is 15 amino acids long. The CDR3 region has the DNA TGTGCCAGCAGTTACGCGGCGGGCGGGTCCTACGAGCAGTACTTC. Translating gives CASSYAAGGSYEQYF.

The chain recombines TRBV19 with TRBJ1-2; 10 nucleotides align to TRBD1. J was trimmed by 8 bases and V by 3 bases; bases with no gene match: 3. The germline V gene encodes CDR1 LNHDA and CDR2 SQIVND (reference sequence). The length of the CDR3 is 13 residues. The CDR3 DNA sequence: TGTGCCAGTAGTATTGGGACAGGGGTAGGCTACACCTTC. This encodes CASSIGTGVGYTF.

This sequence joins TRBV7-8 and TRBJ2-1; D might be TRBD1 (5 bases). Germline V gives CDR1 SGHVS, CDR2 FQNEAQ. V shed 1 base and J shed 5 bases, with 12 bases lying between them. The CDR3 runs 15 residues. CDR3 sequence (DNA): TGTGCCAGCAGCTTAGTTCCAGGGTCGGACAATGAGCAGTTCTTC. Translated, it gives CASSLVPGSDNEQFF.

This clone was picked up one time. The genes are TRBV27 and TRBJ2-5, with a weak D call TRBD2 (6 bases). CDR3 length: 13 amino acids. Looked up from germline, CDR1 is MNHEY and CDR2 is SMNVEV (reference sequence). Trimming removed 8 bases at V and 4 bases at J, with 14 bases between. CDR3 nucleotides: TGTGCCAGCGGGGAGGAGGTGGGAGAGACCCAGTACTTC. It encodes CASGEEVGETQYF.

The chain's CDR3 is CASSLGGGRDEQYF. The CDR3, as DNA: TGTGCCAGCAGCCTCGGGGGGGGCCGGGACGAGCAGTACTTC. The chain carries TRBV7-6 and TRBJ2-7; 8 bases are shared with TRBD2. CDR3 length equals 14 residues. Trimming took 5 bases from V and 5 from J; bases not matched to a gene: 8. The V gene's germline CDR1 is SGHVS and CDR2 FNYEAQ.

The chain carries TRBV11-2 and TRBJ2-1, with D perhaps matching TRBD2 (7 bases). The V gene's germline CDR1 is SGHAT and CDR2 FQNNGV. This CDR3 is built from 15 residues. The V end was cut by 0 bases, the J end by 8 bases, with 14 bases between. The CDR3 region is CASSLEVSGGDEQFF. In DNA, the CDR3 is TGTGCCAGCAGCTTAGAGGTGTCGGGGGGCGATGAGCAGTTCTTC. The complete variable domain, with remaining parts taken from reference TRBV11-2 and TRBJ2-1, reads EAGVAQSPRYKIIEKRQSVAFWCNPISGHATLYWYQQILGQGPKLLIQFQNNGVVDDSQLPKDRFSAERLKGVDSTLKIQPAKLEDSAVYLCASSLEVSGGDEQFFGPGTRLTVL.

This clone was found once. V gene TRBV14 combines with J gene TRBJ2-7; weak D call: TRBD2 (5 bases). V lost 4 bases and J 6 bases, leaving 13 bases between the germline ends. Germline V gene lookup returns CDR1 SGHDN and CDR2 FVKESK. The CDR3 runs 13 residues. The CDR3 protein is CASSLVGLGEQYF. The DNA for the CDR3 is TGTGCCAGCAGCCTTGTCGGACTGGGCGAGCAGTACTTC.

CDR3 sequence reads: CASSVGPWGAEETQYF. CDR3 DNA sequence: TGTGCCAGCAGTGTTGGGCCATGGGGCGCCGAGGAGACCCAGTACTTC. V and J are TRBV6-1 and TRBJ2-5; a possible D gene is TRBD1 (5 bases). CDR1 and CDR2 from the germline V gene are MNHNS and SASEGT. This CDR3 has 16 residues. V was cut by 4 bases and J by 5 bases, with 20 bases left in between.

CDR3 amino acids: CASSTRPGQIYEQYF. The CDR3 DNA sequence: TGTGCCAGTAGTACGAGACCGGGACAGATTTACGAGCAGTACTTC. The chain is built from TRBV19 and TRBJ2-7, with 7 bases lining up with TRBD1. CDR1 is LNHDA, CDR2 SQIVND, per germline (reference sequence). V shed 4 bases and J 4 bases; nucleotides not matched to a gene: 10. The CDR3 is made up of 15 amino acids. The full variable domain, rest sourced from reference TRBV19 and TRBJ2-7, is DGGITQSPKYLFRKEGQNVTLSCEQNLNHDAMYWYRQDPGQGLRLIYYSQIVNDFQKGDIAEGYSVSREKKESFPLTVTSAQKNPTAFYLCASSTRPGQIYEQYFGPGTRLTVT.

This clone was detected only a few times. This chain uses TRBV5-8 with TRBJ1-6; D remains ambiguous. The CDR3 consists of 19 residues. V lost 4 bases and J lost 0, with 20 bases in between. Germline V gene lookup returns CDR1 SGHTS and CDR2 YDEGEE. The CDR3 DNA reads TGTGCCAGCAGCCTATTCGCGGGAGATTTTAGCTCCTATAATTCACCCCTCCACTTT. Translating gives CASSLFAGDFSSYNSPLHF. The whole variable domain, remainder taken from reference TRBV5-8 and TRBJ1-6, is EAGVTQSPTHLIKTRGQQATLRCSPISGHTSVYWYQQALGLGLQFLLWYDEGEERNRGNFPPRFSGRQFPNYSSELNVNALELEDSALYLCASSLFAGDFSSYNSPLHFGNGTRLTVT.

The genes are TRBV2 and TRBJ2-1, with 9 bases aligning to TRBD2. Looked up from germline, CDR1 is SNHLY and CDR2 is FYNNEI. Trimming at V came to 10 bases and at J to 4 bases, leaving 14 bases not matched to a gene. This CDR3 region has 16 residues. The CDR3, as DNA: TGTGCCACAAAACAGAAAGGGCGGGGGGGATACAATGAGCAGTTCTTC. Protein sequence: CATKQKGRGGYNEQFF.

This chain connects TRBV5-1 to TRBJ1-2; 7 bases agree with TRBD1. This CDR3 has 14 residues. V shed 2 bases, J shed 1 base, and the junction held 2 bases outside the gene matches. Germline V gene lookup returns CDR1 SGHRS and CDR2 YFSETQ. The CDR3 is CASSFGQDNYGYTF. The DNA of the CDR3 is TGCGCCAGCAGCTTCGGACAGGATAACTATGGCTACACCTTC.

The DNA for the CDR3 is TGTGCCAGCAGCGCAGACAGTAACACAGATACGCAGTATTTT. This codes for CASSADSNTDTQYF. V and J are TRBV9 and TRBJ2-3; D perhaps matches TRBD1 (5 bases). Germline V gives CDR1 SGDLS, CDR2 YYNGEE. The CDR3 has 14 residues. V was shortened by 3 bases and J by 2 bases, with 10 bases between the two germline ends.

The V and J genes are TRBV27 and TRBJ1-1; TRBD1 might be the D (5 bases). V lost 2 bases to trimming and J lost 4 bases, with 11 bases between them. CDR1 and CDR2 from the germline V gene are MNHEY and SMNVEV (reference sequence). This CDR3 spans 14 amino acids. The CDR3 sequence: CASSLVSGGTEAFF. As DNA, the CDR3 is TGTGCCAGCAGTTTAGTATCGGGGGGCACTGAAGCTTTCTTT.

The chain is built from TRBV5-6 and TRBJ1-1; D call uncertain. The CDR3 contains 13 residues. Germline CDR1 reads SGHDT; CDR2 reads YYEEEE. The V end lost 5 bases, the J end lost 1 base, and 9 bases lay between the germline ends. The CDR3 here is CASRMAGNTEAFF. The DNA for the CDR3 is TGTGCCAGCAGGATGGCGGGGAACACTGAAGCTTTCTTT.

V gene TRBV10-3 combines with J gene TRBJ2-2, with a tentative D call TRBD2 (6 bases). The ends were cut back, 9 bases at V and 5 bases at J, with 10 bases in the middle. Per the germline V gene, CDR1 is ENHRY and CDR2 is SYGVKD. This CDR3 is 12 amino acids long. CDR3 nucleotides: TGTGCCATTTCGGCGGGAACCGGGGAGCTGTTTTTT. Translated, it gives CAISAGTGELFF.

This clone was seen a few times. J is TRBJ2-7 and V is TRBV6-1, with D possibly being TRBD2 (6 bases). The germline V gene encodes CDR1 MNHNS and CDR2 SASEGT. V was trimmed by 6 bases and J by 3 bases, leaving 12 bases between them. The CDR3 has 13 residues. The CDR3 spells CASRWLAVYEQYF. CDR3 bases: TGTGCCAGCAGATGGTTAGCGGTCTACGAGCAGTACTTC.

The gene calls are TRBV4-2 and TRBJ2-1; D possibly corresponds to TRBD2 (5 bases). CDR3 length: 13 amino acids. V lost 6 bases, J lost 8 bases, and 14 bases lay in between. The V gene's germline CDR1 is LGHNA and CDR2 YNFKEQ. CDR3 coding DNA: TGTGCCAGCAGAGACCCAGCCGGGGATGAGCAGTTCTTC. As protein: CASRDPAGDEQFF.

V usage is TRBV9 and J usage is TRBJ2-1; 8 positions agree with TRBD2. Germline V gene data show CDR1 as SGDLS and CDR2 as YYNGEE. The CDR3 length is 16 residues. Trimming took 1 base from V and 0 from J; bases not matched to a gene: 3. In DNA form, the CDR3 reads TGTGCCAGCAGCGTACCCGGACTAGCCTCCTACAATGAGCAGTTCTTC. Translation gives CASSVPGLASYNEQFF.

V usage is TRBV5-6 and J usage is TRBJ2-3; D is unresolved. CDR1 and CDR2 from the germline V gene are SGHDT and YYEEEE. This CDR3 has 12 amino acids. V was shortened by 4 bases and J by 4 bases, with 7 bases between the two germline ends. CDR3 coding DNA: TGTGCCAGCAGCCTCCAGTCAGATACGCAGTATTTT. Protein sequence: CASSLQSDTQYF.

This clone was found once. The gene calls are TRBV19 and TRBJ2-3; no reliable D call. Germline lookup yields CDR1 LNHDA and CDR2 SQIVND (reference sequence). The CDR3 is made up of 14 amino acids. V was trimmed by 3 bases and J by 3 bases, leaving 10 bases between them. The CDR3 region is CASSMSSGTDTQYF. For the CDR3, the DNA is TGTGCCAGTAGTATGAGCTCCGGTACAGATACGCAGTATTTT.

The gene calls are TRBV6-5 and TRBJ2-2; the match to TRBD1 covers 7 bases. J lost 0 bases, V lost 10 bases, and 5 bases had no gene match. The CDR3 contains 14 residues. Germline loops: CDR1 MNHEY, CDR2 SVGAGI. CDR3 DNA sequence: TGTGCCACCTCCACAGGGGCGAACACCGGGGAGCTGTTTTTT. Protein: CATSTGANTGELFF.

The rearrangement uses TRBV5-6 and TRBJ1-5; TRBD1 is a possible D gene (6 bases). Germline CDR1 is SGHDT and CDR2 is YYEEEE. Between the trimmed V and J ends, which lost 4 bases and 6 bases, there was a span of 14 bases. The CDR3 has 14 amino acids. CDR3 nucleotides: TGTGCCAGCAGCCCTTGGGGGGGCGGTCAGCCCCAGCATTTT. Its protein is CASSPWGGGQPQHF. The whole variable domain, remainder taken from reference TRBV5-6 and TRBJ1-5, is DAGVTQSPTHLIKTRGQQVTLRCSPKSGHDTVSWYQQALGQGPQFIFQYYEEEERQRGNFPDRFSGHQFPNYSSELNVNALLLGDSALYLCASSPWGGGQPQHFGDGTRLSIL.

This rearrangement joins TRBV7-9 to TRBJ1-5, with a tentative D call TRBD1 (5 bases). Trimming removed 5 bases at V and 5 bases at J, with 13 bases between. Germline CDR1 is SEHNR and CDR2 is FQNEAQ (reference sequence). CDR3 size: 14 residues. CDR3 loop: CASSPQGGHQPQHF. The CDR3, as DNA: TGTGCCAGCAGCCCCCAGGGTGGGCATCAGCCCCAGCATTTT. The whole variable domain, filled in from reference TRBV7-9 and TRBJ1-5, reads DTGVSQNPRHKITKRGQNVTFRCDPISEHNRLYWYRQTLGQGPEFLTYFQNEAQLEKSRLLSDRFSAERPKGSFSTLEIQRTEQGDSAMYLCASSPQGGHQPQHFGDGTRLSIL.

V gene TRBV9 combines with J gene TRBJ2-2, with D possibly being TRBD1 (5 bases). The V gene lost 0 bases and the J gene lost 6 bases, with 15 bases spanning the gap. Germline CDR1 and CDR2: SGDLS and YYNGEE. The CDR3 runs 16 residues. Here the CDR3 DNA reads TGTGCCAGCAGCGTAGGCGGTCTAGGGGCTTCCGGGGAGCTGTTTTTT. Translated, it gives CASSVGGLGASGELFF.

The V gene is TRBV7-8, the J gene TRBJ2-3; 10 nucleotides agree with TRBD1. Unmatched junction bases numbered 7, after V lost 1 base and J lost 0 bases. Germline lookup yields CDR1 SGHVS and CDR2 FQNEAQ. The CDR3 is made up of 18 amino acids. Written as DNA, the CDR3 is TGTGCCAGCAGCTTAGGGGGACAGGGGATCTCAAGCACAGATACGCAGTATTTT. Its protein is CASSLGGQGISSTDTQYF.

This chain uses TRBV9 with TRBJ2-3; D perhaps matches TRBD2 (6 bases). V was cut by 0 bases and J by 2 bases, with 10 bases left in between. Per germline, CDR1 SGDLS and CDR2 YYNGEE. This CDR3 has 15 amino acids. CDR3 loop: CASSVGGGYTDTQYF. The CDR3 DNA sequence: TGTGCCAGCAGCGTAGGTGGGGGGTACACAGATACGCAGTATTTT.